This T cell receptor beta chain was captured in a study of T cells in Graves' hyperthyroidism and ophthalmopathy. Study in general: Blood was drawn when the patient was first diagnosed and still untreated.

The TCR beta CDR3 regions underwent amplification using RNA transcripts as the source. When the TCR CDR3 underwent first-round RT-PCR, the HTBI primer set was used. TCRdb recomputed calls from the multiplex PCR reads with MiXCR, one row per CDR3 protein. The sample consists of around 700,000 distinct CDR3 sequences, roughly a sixth of them appearing once. Study conclusions and caveats: A 13 V-J signature model discriminated ophthalmopathy versus stable hyperthyroidism.

This clonotype came up a few times. The antigen is undetermined. Trimming shortened V by 3 bases and J by 0 bases, and 9 bases separated the two germline ends. Looked up from germline, CDR1 is LGHDT and CDR2 is YNNKEL (reference sequence). This CDR3 region has 16 residues. Material: blood. This receptor was taken from a woman between 50 and 59 years old with Graves' hyperthyroidism that later progressed to Graves' ophthalmopathy. V is TRBV3-1 and J is TRBJ2-6; D unclear. The CDR3 is CASSHLGLSGANVLTF. CDR3 in DNA: TGTGCCAGCAGCCACTTAGGTCTCTCTGGGGCCAACGTCCTGACTTTC. The full variable domain, rest sourced from reference TRBV3-1 and TRBJ2-6, is DTAVSQTPKYLVTQMGNDKSIKCEQNLGHDTMYWYKQDSKKFLKIMFSYNNKELIINETVPNRFSPKSPDKAHLNLHINSLELGDSAVYFCASSHLGLSGANVLTFGAGSRLTVL.